The 21 T cell receptor beta chains given below trace back to one sample, sequenced in a study of control samples from healthy donors and cancer patients. Generated by immunoSEQ multiplex PCR, the TCRdb table keeps only in-frame clones and is missing some. The sample holds more than 85,000 clones, 90% seen once. What was sequenced was blood. These TCRs come from a human donor in good health. The donor label of this sample is uncertain.

The chain has TRBV10-3 and TRBJ2-3, with D perhaps matching TRBD1 (5 bases). The CDR3 has 14 residues. Per the germline V gene, CDR1 is ENHRY and CDR2 is SYGVKD. V shed 4 bases and J shed 4 bases, with 12 bases lying between them. The CDR3 here is CAISGKGAADTQYF. The CDR3 coding sequence is TGTGCCATCAGTGGGAAAGGGGCAGCAGATACGCAGTATTTT.

V gene TRBV28 combines with J gene TRBJ1-6; 7 bases fit TRBD1. The CDR3 is made up of 14 amino acids. J lost 6 bases, V lost 4 bases, and 3 bases had no gene match. CDR1 MDHEN and CDR2 SYDVKM come from the germline V gene. This CDR3 reads CASSSTGRNSPLHF. In DNA form, the CDR3 reads TGTGCCAGCAGTTCGACAGGGCGTAATTCACCCCTCCACTTT.

V is TRBV7-2 and J is TRBJ1-5; D perhaps matches TRBD1 (5 bases). V was shortened by 5 bases and J by 2 bases, with 22 bases between the two germline ends. The V gene's germline CDR1 is SGHTA and CDR2 FQGNSA. The CDR3 sequence is 18 residues long. DNA of the CDR3: TGTGCCAGCAGCCCAACACAGGATGACTTACAGGGCAATCAGCCCCAGCATTTT. This gives the protein CASSPTQDDLQGNQPQHF.

The CDR3 nucleotides read TGTGCCAGCAGCGTGACAGACACTGAAGCTTTCTTT. It encodes CASSVTDTEAFF. The J gene is TRBJ1-1, the V gene TRBV6-6; tentatively, D is TRBD1 (5 bases). The CDR3 has 12 amino acids. The germline CDR1 and CDR2 sequences are MNHNY and SVGAGI (reference sequence). V shed 6 bases and J shed 3 bases, with 8 bases lying between them.

This clone was seen just once. The V call is TRBV3-1 (or the pseudogene TRBV3-2), the J call TRBJ2-5; possibly TRBD2 for D (5 bases). The CDR3 runs 15 residues. Germline CDR1 and CDR2: LGHDT and YNNKEL (reference sequence). V was shortened by 1 base and J by 1 base, with 10 bases between the two germline ends. The CDR3 spells CASSQVTRLQETQYF. The CDR3 DNA follows: TGTGCCAGCAGCCAAGTTACTAGACTCCAAGAGACCCAGTACTTC.

This sequence joins TRBV5-5 and TRBJ1-5; the D is unclear. Germline CDR1 reads SGHKS; CDR2 reads YYEKEE (reference sequence). Trimming removed 6 bases from V and 7 bases from J, with 17 bases in between. CDR3 length: 14 residues. The CDR3 coding sequence is TGTGCCAGCAATCTGGAGGAGGGAAGACAGCCCCAGCATTTT. This gives the protein CASNLEEGRQPQHF.

The gene calls are TRBV12-5 and TRBJ1-4; 7 bases line up with TRBD1. Trimming cost V 0 bases and J 0 bases; bases outside gene matches: 10. Germline V gene lookup returns CDR1 LGHNT and CDR2 FRNRAP. The CDR3 consists of 19 residues. The CDR3 DNA reads TGTGCTAGTGGTTTGGTACGGACAGGCGGCATTCCAACTAATGAAAAACTGTTTTTT. It yields the protein CASGLVRTGGIPTNEKLFF.

This sequence joins TRBV3-1 (or the pseudogene TRBV3-2) and TRBJ2-7, with TRBD2 matching over 7 bases. CDR1 is LGHDT and CDR2 is YNNKEL in the germline V gene (reference sequence). The CDR3 extends over 15 amino acids. V shed 7 bases, J shed 2 bases, and the junction held 11 bases outside the gene matches. The CDR3 spells CASNMGRGRTYEQYF. The CDR3, as DNA: TGTGCCAGCAACATGGGGCGGGGGAGGACCTACGAGCAGTACTTC.

The chain recombines TRBV3-1 (or the pseudogene TRBV3-2) with TRBJ1-5; D remains ambiguous. The V gene's germline CDR1 is LGHDT and CDR2 YNNKEL (reference sequence). Trimming left V 1 base short and J 0 bases short, with 4 bases between. This CDR3 has 14 residues. This CDR3 reads CASSQGHSNQPQHF. CDR3 sequence (DNA): TGTGCCAGCAGCCAAGGACATAGCAATCAGCCCCAGCATTTT.

CDR3 in amino acids: CASSTAAPSGLGYTF. In DNA, the CDR3 is TGTGCCAGTAGCACCGCAGCTCCCTCCGGCCTTGGCTACACCTTC. The chain is built from TRBV19 and TRBJ1-2, with D unclear. The CDR3 has 15 amino acids. Per germline, CDR1 LNHDA and CDR2 SQIVND (reference sequence). V was cut by 6 bases and J by 7 bases, with 21 bases left in between.

There are a few counts of this clone. V gene TRBV6-5 combines with J gene TRBJ1-1; D is unresolved. Trimming removed 2 bases at V and 3 bases at J, with 10 bases between. In germline, CDR1 is MNHEY, CDR2 SVGAGI. This CDR3 is 14 amino acids long. The DNA for the CDR3 is TGTGCCAGCAGTTACAAGGGTAGTTACACTGAAGCTTTCTTT. Its protein product is CASSYKGSYTEAFF.

The chain uses TRBV5-4 and TRBJ1-2; 10 nucleotides match TRBD1. The V and J ends lost 3 bases and 8 bases, in that order; junction bases with no gene match: 7. The V gene's germline CDR1 is SGHNT and CDR2 YYREEE (reference sequence). The CDR3 runs 14 residues. The CDR3 here is CASSSEGQGRGYTF. CDR3 in DNA: TGTGCCAGCAGCTCGGAGGGACAGGGGAGAGGCTACACCTTC.

V gene TRBV5-6 combines with J gene TRBJ2-5, with D possibly matching TRBD1 (6 bases). The CDR3 length is 15 residues. Germline V lookup: CDR1 SGHDT, CDR2 YYEEEE. V gave up 1 base and J gave up 5 bases, with 15 bases separating them. Here the CDR3 DNA reads TGTGCCAGCAGCTTGCCGGAGGACAGTCAGGAGACCCAGTACTTC. This gives the protein CASSLPEDSQETQYF.

The rearrangement joins TRBV5-1 to TRBJ2-1; TRBD1 matches at 8 bases. The CDR3 runs 13 residues. The germline gives CDR1 SGHRS, CDR2 YFSETQ. Trimming removed 5 bases from V and 9 bases from J; junction bases left unmatched: 7. The CDR3 DNA is TGCGCCAGCAGAAGACAGGGGACGGGTGAGCAGTTCTTC. It yields the protein CASRRQGTGEQFF.

CDR3 protein: CASSRSEGSSGTEAFF. The CDR3 nucleotides are TGCGCCAGCAGCCGGAGTGAAGGGTCGTCGGGCACTGAAGCTTTCTTT. J is TRBJ1-1 and V is TRBV5-1, with D uncertain. Trimming took 4 bases from V and 4 from J, leaving 20 bases between them. CDR1 SGHRS and CDR2 YFSETQ come from the germline V gene. This CDR3 spans 16 amino acids.

The V call is TRBV6-6, the J call TRBJ1-1, with TRBD1 as a possible D gene (5 bases). Trimming shortened V by 4 bases and J by 5 bases, and 11 bases separated the two germline ends. The CDR3 consists of 13 residues. Germline V CDR1 and CDR2: MNHNY, SVGAGI (reference sequence). The CDR3 bases are TGTGCCAGCAGTTCCGACAGACGGACTGAAGCTTTCTTT. It codes for CASSSDRRTEAFF.

V usage is TRBV9 and J usage is TRBJ1-5, with 7 bases fitting TRBD1. V dropped 4 bases and J dropped 3; count of bases not matched to a gene: 7. The CDR3 length is 15 residues. The germline CDR1 and CDR2 sequences are SGDLS and YYNGEE. This chain's CDR3 is CASSPSGQFNQPQHF. The CDR3 DNA follows: TGTGCCAGCAGCCCCTCGGGACAGTTCAATCAGCCCCAGCATTTT.

The chain is built from TRBV30 and TRBJ2-3, with TRBD2 matching over 7 bases. Germline loops: CDR1 GTSNPN, CDR2 SVGIG (reference sequence). CDR3 length equals 17 residues. The V gene end was trimmed by 1 base and the J gene end by 2 bases; junction bases not matched to a gene: 12. The CDR3 reads CAWSAGRWGRDTDTQYF. CDR3 sequence (DNA): TGTGCCTGGAGTGCTGGGCGGTGGGGGAGGGACACAGATACGCAGTATTTT.

In DNA form, the CDR3 reads TGTGCCTGGAGTTCCGGGACAGGGGGCTATCAGCCCCAGCATTTT. Protein sequence: CAWSSGTGGYQPQHF. The chain has TRBV30 and TRBJ1-5; 12 bases map to TRBD1. This CDR3 is built from 15 residues. Germline trimming cut 2 bases from V and 5 bases from J; bases unmatched to any gene: 4. The germline CDR1 and CDR2 sequences are GTSNPN and SVGIG (reference sequence).

The chain is built from TRBV2 and TRBJ1-1, with 9 bases lining up with TRBD1. The V and J ends lost 6 bases and 1 base, in that order; junction bases with no gene match: 3. This CDR3 is built from 14 residues. Germline values: CDR1 SNHLY, CDR2 FYNNEI. Here the CDR3 DNA reads TGTGCCAGCAGCCGACAGGGGGGGAACACTGAAGCTTTCTTT. It translates to CASSRQGGNTEAFF.

CDR3 DNA: TGTGCCAGCAGTTTAGTACCCAATGAGCAGTTCTTC. Translated, it gives CASSLVPNEQFF. The chain recombines TRBV12-3 or TRBV12-4 with TRBJ2-1, with D unclear. The germline V and J ends were trimmed by 1 base and 6 bases, with 4 bases remaining between them. The CDR3 has 12 amino acids.